This T cell receptor beta chain was found in a study of blood T cell repertoires in COVID-19. Across the whole study: Acute-phase and convalescent COVID-19 samples originated in the United States, Italy and Spain. From T cells, B-cell-depleted T cells, or PBMCs came the material, which was cDNA or gDNA.

This study enrolled people aged about 18 to 90 from roughly 24 US geographic areas. In regard to this clone: At one boundary the junction diverges from the germline segment, which might be a read error.

In the original analysis: Amplification from reference gene primers served as the basis for estimated nucleated cell counts. Using immunoSEQ multiplex PCR, the repertoire was profiled, and TCRdb retains in-frame clones only, with some absent. From that table come the V and J calls and clone size; the DNA was used to work out D and trimming. The top ten hold approximately 1% of the sample, which has about 430,000 clones, around 89% seen once. This CDR3 is 13 amino acids long. CDR1 and CDR2 from the germline V gene are LGHDT and YNNKEL (reference sequence). The sample was PBMCs or T cells enriched from blood (not recorded which). The sequence came from a woman aged 25 to 39 with acute COVID-19. The chain has TRBV3-1 (or the pseudogene TRBV3-2) and TRBJ2-7; the D gene is possibly TRBD2 (5 bases). The DNA of the CDR3 is TGTGCCAGCAGCCAAGAACCGGGGTTCCTACGGCACTTC. This sequence encodes CASSQEPGFLRHF.